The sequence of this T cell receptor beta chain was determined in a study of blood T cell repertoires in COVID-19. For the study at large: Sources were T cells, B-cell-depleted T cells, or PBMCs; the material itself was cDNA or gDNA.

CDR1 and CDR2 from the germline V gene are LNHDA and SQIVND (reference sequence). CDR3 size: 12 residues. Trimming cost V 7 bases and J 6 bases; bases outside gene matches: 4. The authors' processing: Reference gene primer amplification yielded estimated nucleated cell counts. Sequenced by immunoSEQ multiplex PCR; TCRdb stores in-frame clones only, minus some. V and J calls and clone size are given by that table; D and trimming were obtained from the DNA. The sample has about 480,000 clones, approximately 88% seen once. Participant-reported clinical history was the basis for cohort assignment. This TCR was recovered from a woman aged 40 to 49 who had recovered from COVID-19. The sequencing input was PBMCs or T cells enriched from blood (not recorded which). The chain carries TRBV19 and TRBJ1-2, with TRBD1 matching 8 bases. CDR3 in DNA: TGTGCCAGTACTGACAGGGGCCATGGCTACACCTTC. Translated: CASTDRGHGYTF.